This TCR beta chain was identified in a study of shared clonotypes between healthy human individuals. The V end lost 4 bases, the J end lost 6 bases, and 9 bases lay between the germline ends. The germline CDR1 and CDR2 sequences are LNHDA and SQIVND (reference sequence). This CDR3 has 13 amino acids. The table came from immunoSEQ multiplex PCR; TCRdb's copy has only in-frame clones and leaves some out. The sample consists of 900,000 to 1,200,000 clones, about four fifths of them appearing once. From CD4+ cells came CD45RA+ naive and CD45RA-negative memory subsets. The chain uses TRBV19 and TRBJ2-2; TRBD1 might be the D (6 bases). Sequenced input: memory CD4+ T cells from PBMCs. Subset: CD45RA-negative fraction. The TCR originated in a man aged 18-30 years in good health. Some clones in this sample may be carry-over from other donors' samples. The CDR3 DNA follows: TGTGCCAGTAGTACACAGGGATCCGGGGAGCTGTTTTTT. It is translated as CASSTQGSGELFF.